This is a list of T cell receptor beta chains from one sample in a study of T cell repertoires in cytomegalovirus infection. TCRdb fed the reads into MiXCR, producing one record per CDR3 protein. Of about 300,000 distinct CDR3 sequences in the sample, about 9.1% were seen once. Sequences were obtained from PBMCs. Source of these receptors: a human donor in good health (CMV status not recorded). Some clones in this sample may be carry-over from other donors' samples. Both conserved end residues are part of each CDR3. D genes are given only for firm matches. Clone size appears in some rows only: once, few, many, or a class for an expanded clone.

cdr3_nt | cdr3_aa | j_call | clone_size | v_call | d_call
TGTGCCATCAGTGAGTTCCAATCCTCCTATGGCTACACCTTC | CAISEFQSSYGYTF | TRBJ1-2 | many | TRBV10-3 | .
TGCAGTGCTCCGGGACTGTCGGGAAAGACCCAGTACTTC | CSAPGLSGKTQYF | TRBJ2-5 | many | TRBV20-1 | .
TGTGCCAGCAGCTTAGGGGGGCTAGCCCGCACAGATACGCAGTATTTT | CASSLGGLARTDTQYF | TRBJ2-3 | many | TRBV7-2 | .
TGTGCCAGTAGTATAGAGGACCAAGAGACCCAGTACTTC | CASSIEDQETQYF | TRBJ2-5 | many | TRBV19 | .
TGTGCCAGCAGTATGGACAGGTCGATCTCTGGGGCCAACGTCCTGACTTTC | CASSMDRSISGANVLTF | TRBJ2-6 | many | TRBV27 | TRBD1
TGTGCCAGCAGCGCATCGACAGGGTCAGAGACCCAGTACTTC | CASSASTGSETQYF | TRBJ2-5 | once | TRBV9 | TRBD1
TGTGCCAGCAGTAGTATCTCCCGGGCGGGACAAACGGCGGGCTACACCTTC | CASSSISRAGQTAGYTF | TRBJ1-2 | many | TRBV12-3/TRBV12-4 | .
TGCAGTGCTAGAGACGACAGGGTTGGTCAGCCCCAGCATTTT | CSARDDRVGQPQHF | TRBJ1-5 | . | TRBV20-1 | TRBD1
TGTGCCAGCAGCGTTTTCCCCCAGAATGAGCAGTTCTTC | CASSVFPQNEQFF | TRBJ2-1 | . | TRBV9 | .
TGTGCCAGCAGCTTGGGATTACACCACCTGGTTATGAACACTGAAGCTTTCTTT | CASSLGLHHLVMNTEAFF | TRBJ1-1 | many | TRBV5-6 | .
TGTGCCAGCAGCTTAGAGGGGGCAGGACAGCCCCAGCATTTT | CASSLEGAGQPQHF | TRBJ1-5 | many | TRBV5-1 | TRBD1
TGTGCCAGCAGTTTCCCCCAGGGGTTGGGCACCGGGGAGCTGTTTTTT | CASSFPQGLGTGELFF | TRBJ2-2 | many | TRBV12-3/TRBV12-4 | .
TGCGCCAGCAGCTTGGGCGGACAACCCTACACAGATACGCAGTATTTT | CASSLGGQPYTDTQYF | TRBJ2-3 | . | TRBV5-1 | .
TGTGCCAGCAGTTTGGCGGCCCTAGCCAAAAACATTCAGTACTTC | CASSLAALAKNIQYF | TRBJ2-4 | many | TRBV28 | .
TGTGCCAGCAGCTTGCAGGGAATGGTCAATCAGCCCCAGCATTTT | CASSLQGMVNQPQHF | TRBJ1-5 | many | TRBV5-4 | .
TGTGCCAGCGACCTCAGCGGGGGCTATGGCTACACCTTC | CASDLSGGYGYTF | TRBJ1-2 | . | TRBV5-6 | .
TGTGCCAGTATCCTGACAGAGCGCTCTGGAAACACCATATATTTT | CASILTERSGNTIYF | TRBJ1-3 | many | TRBV19 | .
TGCGCCAGCAGCGCCGACAGAAGCAATCAGCCCCAGCATTTT | CASSADRSNQPQHF | TRBJ1-5 | many | TRBV4-1 | .
TGTGCCAGCAGTGAAGCGGGTTTAGCGGGGAAAGATACGCAGTATTTT | CASSEAGLAGKDTQYF | TRBJ2-3 | . | TRBV2 | TRBD2
TGTGCCAGTACGGGTTGGGACAGCCTGAACACTGAAGCTTTCTTT | CASTGWDSLNTEAFF | TRBJ1-1 | many | TRBV19 | TRBD1
TGTGCCAGCAGCGCCCGGGACTGGCGGATCACAGATACGCAGTATTTT | CASSARDWRITDTQYF | TRBJ2-3 | many | TRBV7-2 | .
TGTGCCAGCAGTTACGGGGGGGCTTCCTACAATGAGCAGTTCTTC | CASSYGGASYNEQFF | TRBJ2-1 | many | TRBV2 | TRBD2
TGTGCCAGCAGCCCTGAAGGGGTTCAAAGGGGCTACACCTTC | CASSPEGVQRGYTF | TRBJ1-2 | many | TRBV7-9 | .
TGTGCCAGCAGTGGGGGGCCGGATACGCAGTATTTT | CASSGGPDTQYF | TRBJ2-3 | few | TRBV2 | .
TGTGCCAGCAGTGAGGACAGAATGTCACCCCTCCACTTT | CASSEDRMSPLHF | TRBJ1-6 | many | TRBV2 | .
TGCAGCGCTAACAGGGGCTTGAACACTGAAGCTTTCTTT | CSANRGLNTEAFF | TRBJ1-1 | . | TRBV29-1 | TRBD1
TGTGCCAGCACCTACTCTCGCCAGGGATACACAGATACGCAGTATTTT | CASTYSRQGYTDTQYF | TRBJ2-3 | . | TRBV6-2/TRBV6-3 | .
TGTGCCAGCAGCCCCCCCCAGGACGGCTATGGCTACACCTTC | CASSPPQDGYGYTF | TRBJ1-2 | . | TRBV7-9 | .
TGCAGTGCTAGACAAGCAGGATTAGAGGCTTTCTTT | CSARQAGLEAFF | TRBJ1-1 | . | TRBV20-1 | .
TGCAGCACCATATATAACTGGGGGACAGATACGCAGTATTTT | CSTIYNWGTDTQYF | TRBJ2-3 | few | TRBV29-1 | .
TGTGCCAGCAGCTTAGGCCCGAATACGCAGTATTTT | CASSLGPNTQYF | TRBJ2-3 | many | TRBV7-9 | .
TGTGCCAGCAGCCAAGATAGAGGGACTGGAAACACCATATATTTT | CASSQDRGTGNTIYF | TRBJ1-3 | many | TRBV3-1 | .
TGTGCCAGCAGTTACTCGGGGACATTTAGCACAGATACGCAGTATTTT | CASSYSGTFSTDTQYF | TRBJ2-3 | many | TRBV6-5 | .
TGTGCCAGCAGCTCCGACAGGGAATACAATGAGCAGTTCTTC | CASSSDREYNEQFF | TRBJ2-1 | many | TRBV13 | TRBD1
TGCAATGTGGGGACTGAAGCTTTCTTT | CNVGTEAFF | TRBJ1-1 | . | TRBV20-1 | .
TGTGCCAGCAGTTATTGGGAAAACACTGAAGCTTTCTTT | CASSYWENTEAFF | TRBJ1-1 | many | TRBV6-1 | .
TGTGCCAGCAGTCTGGTTTTTATGAACACTGAAGCTTTCTTT | CASSLVFMNTEAFF | TRBJ1-1 | many | TRBV6-1 | .
TGCGCCAGCAGCTTGGGTAGCGGGGGTGTAAACTACAATGAGCAGTTCTTC | CASSLGSGGVNYNEQFF | TRBJ2-1 | many | TRBV5-1 | TRBD2
TGTGCCAGCAGCTCACGGACTAGATGGAATGAGCAGTTCTTC | CASSSRTRWNEQFF | TRBJ2-1 | many | TRBV7-8 | TRBD2
TGTGCCAGCAGTTTGGACAGGGGGCCCTTGGATGAGCAGTTCTTC | CASSLDRGPLDEQFF | TRBJ2-1 | many | TRBV6-6 | TRBD1
TGCAGTGCTAGAGACCTATCAAGGACAGGGGATGGCTACACCTTC | CSARDLSRTGDGYTF | TRBJ1-2 | many | TRBV20-1 | TRBD1
TGTGCCAGCAGCTTAGGGACGGGGGTAGCCAAAAACATTCAGTACTTC | CASSLGTGVAKNIQYF | TRBJ2-4 | many | TRBV11-2 | .
TGTGCCAGCAGTCCCGGGACAGGGAAAACGGATACGCAGTATTTT | CASSPGTGKTDTQYF | TRBJ2-3 | many | TRBV12-3/TRBV12-4 | TRBD1
TGTGCCAGCAGTTTGGGGGTCCCCCGATATGAGCAGTTCTTC | CASSLGVPRYEQFF | TRBJ2-1 | many | TRBV28 | .
TGTGCCAGCAGCCTCGGCCCGGACGGAACAGAAGCTTTCTTT | CASSLGPDGTEAFF | TRBJ1-1 | few | TRBV5-6 | .
TGTGCCAGCAGCCTGACGGGAGAGAAGGGCTACACCTTC | CASSLTGEKGYTF | TRBJ1-2 | . | TRBV5-4 | .
TGTGCCAGCAGCCAGCTATCCGGGGAGCTGTTTTTT | CASSQLSGELFF | TRBJ2-2 | many | TRBV6-5 | .